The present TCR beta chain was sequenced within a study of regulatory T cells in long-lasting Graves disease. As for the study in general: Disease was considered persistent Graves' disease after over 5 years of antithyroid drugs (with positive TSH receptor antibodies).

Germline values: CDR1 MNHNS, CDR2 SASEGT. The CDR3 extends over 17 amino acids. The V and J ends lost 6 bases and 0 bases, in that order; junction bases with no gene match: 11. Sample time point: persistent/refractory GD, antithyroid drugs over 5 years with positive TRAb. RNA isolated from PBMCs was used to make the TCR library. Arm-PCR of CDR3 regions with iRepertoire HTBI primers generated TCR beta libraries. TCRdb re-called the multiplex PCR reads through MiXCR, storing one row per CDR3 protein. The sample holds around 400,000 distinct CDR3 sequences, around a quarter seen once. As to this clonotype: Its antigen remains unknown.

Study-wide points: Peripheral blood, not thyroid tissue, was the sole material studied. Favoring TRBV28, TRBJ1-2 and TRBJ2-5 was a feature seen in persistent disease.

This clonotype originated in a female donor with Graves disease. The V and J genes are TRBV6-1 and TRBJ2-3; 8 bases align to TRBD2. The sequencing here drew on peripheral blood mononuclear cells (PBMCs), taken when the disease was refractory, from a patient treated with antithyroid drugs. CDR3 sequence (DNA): TGTGCCAGCAGCTTCCTTTCCGGGAGGGCTAGCACAGATACGCAGTATTTT. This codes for CASSFLSGRASTDTQYF.